In this sample, the clone carrying this T cell receptor (beta chain) turned up a few times. What it binds is not known. The sample belongs to a study of blood T cells in healthy people across ages. Study-wide background: Per every two T cells, about one barcoded beta molecule was captured by template switching.

A second PCR, run for about 6 to 11 cycles, used a sample-barcoded 5' primer plus a J-beta primer mix. Carrying 12 random nucleotides, a template-switch adaptor labeled each individual cDNA molecule. TCRdb independently ran MiXCR on the 5' RACE reads; one entry per CDR3 protein. The repertoire holds about 700,000 distinct CDR3 sequences, with about 30% as singletons. Trimming removed 0 bases at V and 0 bases at J, with 8 bases between. Germline CDR1 and CDR2: DFQATT and SNEGSKA (reference sequence). This CDR3 contains 15 residues. Broader study findings: While age rose, TCR beta diversity per million T cells dropped in a roughly linear way.

The origin of this receptor is a woman aged 80 or over in good health. The rearrangement uses TRBV20-1 and TRBJ2-2; D not certain. The sample comprised blood. The CDR3 sequence: CSAREGGTNTGELFF. CDR3 coding DNA: TGCAGTGCTAGAGAGGGCGGTACGAACACCGGGGAGCTGTTTTTT.